This record concerns one T cell receptor beta chain sequence. The antigen remains unidentified. The entry originates in a study of shared clonotypes between healthy human individuals. Produced via immunoSEQ multiplex PCR; TCRdb's table is partial and in-frame only. The sample includes a few million clones, 93% of them seen just once. Overall study results and limits: Naive CD4 clonotype sharing across a handful of donors was 4% to 5%.

The V and J ends lost 7 bases and 0 bases respectively, with 10 bases between them. The CDR3 is 14 amino acids. The germline CDR1 and CDR2 sequences are MNHEY and SMNVEV (reference sequence). In the naive CD8 group, cells lacked CD45RO and were positively selected for CCR7, so terminally differentiated effector memory CD45RA+ cells were left out. Sequenced input: naive CD8+ T cells from PBMCs. This receptor was taken from a man between 18 and 29 years old in good health. Some clones in this sample may be carry-over from other donors' samples. The chain is built from TRBV27 and TRBJ2-1; D remains unclear. The CDR3 here is CASTLTYSYNEQFF. CDR3 DNA sequence: TGTGCCAGCACCTTGACCTACTCCTACAATGAGCAGTTCTTC.